Each of the 8 T cell receptor beta chains below was sequenced from the same sample in a study of blood T cell repertoires in COVID-19 (dated by TCRdb to 2020 to 2022). Receptor libraries were prepared by the immunoSEQ multiplex PCR assay. The table comes from immuneACCESS by way of TCRdb, which keeps in-frame sequences with V and J called. Part of the clones is missing from these tables; in studies checked, under half for an unresolved V gene and the rest for unknown reasons. Here the sample has 120,000 to 150,000 clones; around four fifths occur a single time. 4.8% of the sample is held by the ten biggest clonotypes. Sample: peripheral blood. These TCRs come from a human donor in a cohort sampled during active COVID-19.

The J gene is TRBJ2-7, the V gene TRBV6-1; TRBD1 agrees at 10 bases. Germline CDR1 MNHNS, CDR2 SASEGT. V trimming: 2 bases; J trimming: 7 bases; junction bases outside the gene matches: 8. The CDR3 consists of 15 residues. Written as DNA, the CDR3 is TGTGCCAGCAGTGAACCGGGACAGGGGCTGGGGGAGCAGTACTTC. Amino acids: CASSEPGQGLGEQYF.

The gene calls are TRBV5-1 and TRBJ1-2, with D perhaps TRBD1 (6 bases). Trimming removed 5 bases at V and 7 bases at J, with 15 bases between. CDR1 is SGHRS, CDR2 YFSETQ, per germline. This CDR3 contains 13 residues. The DNA of the CDR3 is TGCGCCAGCAGGGCAGGGGCCGAGGCTGGCTACACCTTC. It yields the protein CASRAGAEAGYTF.

The chain employs TRBV23-1 and TRBJ2-7, with 9 bases identical to TRBD1. TRBV23-1 counts as an open reading frame of uncertain function. The junction had 7 bases not matched to a gene; V was cut back by 3 bases and J by 1 base. The CDR3 extends over 16 amino acids. CDR3: CASSQAGTGISYEQYV. The CDR3 nucleotides read TGCGCCAGCAGTCAGGCCGGGACAGGGATATCCTACGAGCAGTACGTC.

The V and J genes are TRBV12-3 or TRBV12-4 and TRBJ2-7; 7 bases are a match to TRBD1. Unmatched junction bases numbered 4, after V lost 6 bases and J lost 2 bases. CDR3 size: 13 residues. The CDR3 loop reads CASSPGTAYEQYF. DNA for the CDR3: TGTGCCAGCAGCCCCGGGACAGCCTACGAGCAGTACTTC.

The rearrangement uses TRBV9 and TRBJ1-4; possible D gene TRBD1, 5 bases. The CDR3 covers 16 residues. Trimming stripped 3 bases from V and 1 base from J, with 13 bases between. Looked up from germline, CDR1 is SGDLS and CDR2 is YYNGEE. The CDR3 is CASSAQLGVTNEKLFF. CDR3 DNA sequence: TGTGCCAGCAGCGCCCAATTAGGGGTAACTAATGAAAAACTGTTTTTT.

The chain recombines TRBV5-5 with TRBJ2-6; TRBD1 is a possible D gene (6 bases). Trimming removed 0 bases at V and 8 bases at J, with 15 bases between. In germline, CDR1 is SGHKS, CDR2 YYEKEE (reference sequence). The CDR3 loop spans 16 amino acids. The chain's CDR3 is CASSLVGAQGTNVLTF. In DNA, the CDR3 is TGTGCCAGCAGCTTGGTGGGGGCCCAGGGTACCAACGTCCTGACTTTC. The complete variable domain, with remaining parts taken from reference TRBV5-5 and TRBJ2-6, reads DAGVTQSPTHLIKTRGQQVTLRCSPISGHKSVSWYQQVLGQGPQFIFQYYEKEERGRGNFPDRFSARQFPNYSSELNVNALLLGDSALYLCASSLVGAQGTNVLTFGAGSRLTVL.

V gene TRBV7-9 combines with J gene TRBJ1-2; D unresolved. V was cut by 1 base and J by 4 bases, with 4 bases left in between. Germline CDR1 is SEHNR and CDR2 is FQNEAQ (reference sequence). This CDR3 has 12 residues. This chain's CDR3 is CASSLGSYGYTF. DNA of the CDR3: TGTGCCAGCAGCTTAGGGAGCTATGGCTACACCTTC.

The chain has TRBV6-1 and TRBJ2-1; possible D gene TRBD1, 6 bases. Per germline, CDR1 MNHNS and CDR2 SASEGT. The CDR3 has 17 amino acids. V gave up 2 bases and J gave up 6 bases, with 20 bases separating them. The CDR3 sequence: CASSESLATGRGNEQFF. The CDR3, as DNA: TGTGCCAGCAGTGAATCCTTGGCGACAGGCAGAGGCAATGAGCAGTTCTTC.